Included here is one T cell receptor (beta chain) sequence, with context. Antigen specificity is unknown. This sample was taken from a study of fetal regulatory T cell absence and autoimmunity. The CDR3 length is 16 residues. Unmatched junction bases numbered 11, after V lost 5 bases and J lost 3 bases. Germline loops: CDR1 SGHVS, CDR2 FQNEAQ. General study results and limits: Pancreas and cord blood did not differ much in TRB family usage.

Sequencing was at survey level. TCRdb's table, derived via immunoSEQ multiplex PCR, lists solely in-frame clones and lacks some. The sample has some 46,000 clones, about four fifths seen once. This sequence joins TRBV7-8 and TRBJ2-3; 7 nucleotides align to TRBD2. The sample comprised cord blood. The TCR originated in a newborn boy with IPEX syndrome. For the CDR3, the DNA is TGTGCCAGCAGCACCCTACTAGCGTTGGGGACAGATACGCAGTATTTT. As protein: CASSTLLALGTDTQYF.